These T cell receptor beta chains were read from a single sample in a study of human T cells and chemical hapten exposure. TCRdb redid the calling of the RACE reads with MiXCR, one entry per CDR3 protein. The sample shows approximately 370,000 distinct CDR3 sequences, around 5.5% of them seen only once. The source material was whole blood, sampled in connection with sensitization to the hapten diphenylcyclopropenone (DPC). All receptors come from a woman between 18 and 30 years old with alopecia areata. Some clones in this sample may be carry-over from other donors' samples. Each CDR3 is given with its conserved first and last residue. D genes are given only for firm matches. Expanded clones are given a class, and other clones once, few, many or no size at all.

V gene	J gene	clone size	D gene	CDR3 DNA	CDR3 protein
TRBV6-5	TRBJ2-1	few	TRBD2	TGTGCCAGCAGTTACTTTAGCGGGGGGGCCTACAATGAGCAGTTCTTC	CASSYFSGGAYNEQFF
TRBV12-3/TRBV12-4	TRBJ1-6	many	.	TGTGCCAGCAGTTTAGGGGGGGGATATAATTCACCCCTCCACTTT	CASSLGGGYNSPLHF
TRBV29-1	TRBJ2-3	.	.	TGCAGCGTCGAAGGGGCGGCCGCGTCTCTGGCGCAGTATTTT	CSVEGAAASLAQYF
TRBV7-2	TRBJ1-5	.	TRBD1	TGTGCCAGCAGGGCAGGGGGCCTAAATCAGCCCCAGCATTTT	CASRAGGLNQPQHF
TRBV29-1	TRBJ1-2	many	.	TGCAGCGTTGTAGGATCTAACTATGGCTACACCTTC	CSVVGSNYGYTF
TRBV6-5	TRBJ1-1	few	.	TGTGCCAGCAGTTACTCCGCAGAGATGAACACTGAAGCTTTCTTT	CASSYSAEMNTEAFF
TRBV6-2/TRBV6-3	TRBJ1-1	many	TRBD1	TGTGCCAGCAGCCGCCCTGGACAGGGGTGGACTGAAGCTTTCTTT	CASSRPGQGWTEAFF
TRBV24-1	TRBJ2-3	many	TRBD1	TGTGCCACCAGTGGCCCCCTGACAGGGGATAGCGCCACAGATACGCAGTATTTT	CATSGPLTGDSATDTQYF
TRBV4-3	TRBJ1-4	.	.	TGCGCCAGCAGCCACCGTGCAGGGAAAAGTGAAAAACTGTTTTTT	CASSHRAGKSEKLFF
TRBV4-2	TRBJ2-3	few	.	TGTGCCAGCAGCCAATTTACTCTGGATACGCAGTATTTT	CASSQFTLDTQYF